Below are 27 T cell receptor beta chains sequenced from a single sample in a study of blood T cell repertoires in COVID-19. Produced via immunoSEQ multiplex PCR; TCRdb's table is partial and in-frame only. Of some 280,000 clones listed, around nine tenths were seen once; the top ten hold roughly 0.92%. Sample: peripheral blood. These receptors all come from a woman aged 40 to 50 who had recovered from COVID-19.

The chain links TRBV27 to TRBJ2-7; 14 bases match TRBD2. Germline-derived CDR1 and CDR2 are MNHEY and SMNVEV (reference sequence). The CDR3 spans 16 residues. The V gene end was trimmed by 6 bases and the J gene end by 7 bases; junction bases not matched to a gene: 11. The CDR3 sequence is CASSWDRGLAGVEQYF. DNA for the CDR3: TGTGCCAGCAGCTGGGACAGGGGACTAGCGGGAGTTGAGCAGTACTTC.

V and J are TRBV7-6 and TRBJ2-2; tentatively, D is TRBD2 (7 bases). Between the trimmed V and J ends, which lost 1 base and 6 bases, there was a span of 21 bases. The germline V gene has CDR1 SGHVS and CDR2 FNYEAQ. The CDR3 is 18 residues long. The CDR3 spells CASSLDGGLAIRSGELFF. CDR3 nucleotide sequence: TGTGCCAGCAGCTTAGACGGGGGGCTAGCCATCCGGTCCGGGGAGCTGTTTTTT.

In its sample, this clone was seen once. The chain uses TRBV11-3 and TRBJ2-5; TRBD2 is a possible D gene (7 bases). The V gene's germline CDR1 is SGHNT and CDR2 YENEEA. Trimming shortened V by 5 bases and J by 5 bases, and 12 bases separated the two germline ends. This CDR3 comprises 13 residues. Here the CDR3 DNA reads TGTGCCAGCAGCCCCCGGGGGGCGGAGACCCAGTACTTC. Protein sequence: CASSPRGAETQYF.

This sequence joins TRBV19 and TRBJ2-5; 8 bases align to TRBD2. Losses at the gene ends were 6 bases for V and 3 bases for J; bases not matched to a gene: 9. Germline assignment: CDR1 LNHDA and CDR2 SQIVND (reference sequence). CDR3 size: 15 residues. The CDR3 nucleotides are TGTGCCAGTAGCGACCAGCGAGCGGGGGAAGAGACCCAGTACTTC. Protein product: CASSDQRAGEETQYF. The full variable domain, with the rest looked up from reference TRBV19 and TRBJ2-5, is DGGITQSPKYLFRKEGQNVTLSCEQNLNHDAMYWYRQDPGQGLRLIYYSQIVNDFQKGDIAEGYSVSREKKESFPLTVTSAQKNPTAFYLCASSDQRAGEETQYFGPGTRLLVL.

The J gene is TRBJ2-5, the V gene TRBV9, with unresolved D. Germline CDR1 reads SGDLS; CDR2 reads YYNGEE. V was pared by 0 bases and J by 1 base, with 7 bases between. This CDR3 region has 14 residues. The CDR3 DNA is TGTGCCAGCAGCGTAGACCTACCCCAAGAGACCCAGTACTTC. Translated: CASSVDLPQETQYF.

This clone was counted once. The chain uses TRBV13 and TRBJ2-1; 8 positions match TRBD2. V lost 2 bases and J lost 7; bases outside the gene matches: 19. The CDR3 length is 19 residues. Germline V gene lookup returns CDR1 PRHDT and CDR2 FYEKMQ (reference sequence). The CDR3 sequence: CASSLFGRESWGRENEQFF. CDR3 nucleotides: TGTGCCAGCAGCTTATTCGGGAGGGAGTCGTGGGGGAGGGAGAATGAGCAGTTCTTC.

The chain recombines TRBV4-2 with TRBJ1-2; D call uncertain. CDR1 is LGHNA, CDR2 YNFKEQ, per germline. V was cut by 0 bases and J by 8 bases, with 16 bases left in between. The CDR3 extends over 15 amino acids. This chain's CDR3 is CASSQESPRAGGYTF. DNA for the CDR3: TGTGCCAGCAGCCAAGAGAGCCCTAGGGCGGGGGGCTACACCTTC.

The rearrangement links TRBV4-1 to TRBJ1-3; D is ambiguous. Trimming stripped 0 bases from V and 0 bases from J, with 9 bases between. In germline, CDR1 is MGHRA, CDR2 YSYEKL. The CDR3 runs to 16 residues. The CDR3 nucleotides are TGCGCCAGCAGCCAAGATCAGATATTCTCTGGAAACACCATATATTTT. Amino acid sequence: CASSQDQIFSGNTIYF.

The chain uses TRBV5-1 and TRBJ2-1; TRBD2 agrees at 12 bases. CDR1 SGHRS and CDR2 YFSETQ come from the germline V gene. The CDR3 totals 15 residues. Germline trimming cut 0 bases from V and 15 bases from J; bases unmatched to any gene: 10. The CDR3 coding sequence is TGCGCCAGCAGCTTGGGACTAGCGGGAGATCAGTCGGCGTTCTTC. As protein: CASSLGLAGDQSAFF.

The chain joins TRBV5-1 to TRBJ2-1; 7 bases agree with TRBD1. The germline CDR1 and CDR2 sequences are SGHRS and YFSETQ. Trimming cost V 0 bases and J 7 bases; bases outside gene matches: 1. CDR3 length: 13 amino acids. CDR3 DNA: TGCGCCAGCAGCTTGGACAGGGGTAATGAGCAGTTCTTC. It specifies CASSLDRGNEQFF. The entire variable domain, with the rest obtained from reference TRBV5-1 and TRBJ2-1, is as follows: KAGVTQTPRYLIKTRGQQVTLSCSPISGHRSVSWYQQTPGQGLQFLFEYFSETQRNKGNFPGRFSGRQFSNSRSEMNVSTLELGDSALYLCASSLDRGNEQFFGPGTRLTVL.

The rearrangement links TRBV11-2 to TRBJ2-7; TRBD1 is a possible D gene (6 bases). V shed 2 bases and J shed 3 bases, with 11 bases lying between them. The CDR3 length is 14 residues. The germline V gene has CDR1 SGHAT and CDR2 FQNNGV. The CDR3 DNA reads TGTGCCAGCAGCTTAATGGCGGACAGCTACGAGCAGTACTTC. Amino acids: CASSLMADSYEQYF.

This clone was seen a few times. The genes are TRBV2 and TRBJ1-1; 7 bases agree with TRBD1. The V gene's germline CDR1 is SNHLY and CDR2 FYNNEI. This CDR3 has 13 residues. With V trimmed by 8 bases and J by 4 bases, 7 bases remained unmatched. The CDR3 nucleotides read TGTGCCAGCCTCGGACAGGAAGGCACTGAAGCTTTCTTT. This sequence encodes CASLGQEGTEAFF.

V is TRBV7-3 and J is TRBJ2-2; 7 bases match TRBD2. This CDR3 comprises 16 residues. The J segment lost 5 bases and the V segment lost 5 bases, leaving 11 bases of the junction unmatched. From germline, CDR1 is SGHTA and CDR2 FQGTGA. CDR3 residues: CASSPRGSGQTGELFF. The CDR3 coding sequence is TGTGCCAGCAGCCCAAGAGGTAGCGGGCAAACCGGGGAGCTGTTTTTT.

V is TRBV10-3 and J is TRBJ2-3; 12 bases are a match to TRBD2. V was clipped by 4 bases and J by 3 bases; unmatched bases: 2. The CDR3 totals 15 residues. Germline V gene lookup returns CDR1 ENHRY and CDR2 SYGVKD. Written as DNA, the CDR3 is TGTGCCATCAGTGTACTAGCGGGAGGTACAGATACGCAGTATTTT. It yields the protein CAISVLAGGTDTQYF.

The CDR3 region is CASSERLAGDNEQFF. The CDR3 DNA follows: TGTGCCAGCAGTGAACGGCTAGCGGGGGACAATGAGCAGTTCTTC. This chain links TRBV2 with TRBJ2-1, with 10 nucleotides matching TRBD2. With 2 bases clipped from V and 5 bases from J, the junction kept 3 bases outside the gene matches. CDR1 is SNHLY, CDR2 FYNNEI, per germline. The CDR3 consists of 15 residues.

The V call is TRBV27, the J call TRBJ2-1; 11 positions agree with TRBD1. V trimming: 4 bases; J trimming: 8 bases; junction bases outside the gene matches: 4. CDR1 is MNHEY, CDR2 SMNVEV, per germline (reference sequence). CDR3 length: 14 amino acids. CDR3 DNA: TGTGCCAGCAGTTCCGGGACAGGGGGGGATGAGCAGTTCTTC. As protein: CASSSGTGGDEQFF.

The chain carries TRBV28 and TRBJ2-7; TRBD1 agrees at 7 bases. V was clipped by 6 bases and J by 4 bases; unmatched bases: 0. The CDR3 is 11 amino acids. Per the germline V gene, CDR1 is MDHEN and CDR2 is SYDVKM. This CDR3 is CASRQGYEQYF. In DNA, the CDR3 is TGTGCCAGCAGACAGGGGTACGAGCAGTACTTC.

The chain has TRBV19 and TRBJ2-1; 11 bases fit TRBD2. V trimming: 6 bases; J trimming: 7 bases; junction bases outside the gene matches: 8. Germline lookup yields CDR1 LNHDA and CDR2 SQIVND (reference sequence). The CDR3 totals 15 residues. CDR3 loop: CASSRTSGSQNEQFF. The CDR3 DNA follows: TGTGCCAGTAGCAGAACTAGCGGGAGTCAGAATGAGCAGTTCTTC.

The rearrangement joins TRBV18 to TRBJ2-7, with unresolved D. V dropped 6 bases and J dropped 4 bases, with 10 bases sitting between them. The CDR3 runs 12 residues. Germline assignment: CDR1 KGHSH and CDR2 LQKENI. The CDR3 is CASSEVQYEQYF. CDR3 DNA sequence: TGTGCCAGCTCCGAAGTCCAGTACGAGCAGTACTTC.

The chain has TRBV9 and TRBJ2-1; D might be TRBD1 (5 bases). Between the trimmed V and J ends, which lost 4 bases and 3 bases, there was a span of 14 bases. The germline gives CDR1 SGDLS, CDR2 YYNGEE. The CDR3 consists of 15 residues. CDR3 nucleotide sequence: TGTGCCAGCAGCCCCGACAGCTACCACTACAATGAGCAGTTCTTC. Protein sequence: CASSPDSYHYNEQFF.

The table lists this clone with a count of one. The CDR3: CAWTGQGGSPLHF. The CDR3 region has the DNA TGTGCCTGGACGGGACAGGGAGGATCACCCCTCCACTTT. The chain combines TRBV30 with TRBJ1-6; 9 nucleotides line up with TRBD1. J was trimmed by 10 bases and V by 4 bases; bases with no gene match: 5. Per the germline V gene, CDR1 is GTSNPN and CDR2 is SVGIG (reference sequence). This CDR3 region has 13 residues.

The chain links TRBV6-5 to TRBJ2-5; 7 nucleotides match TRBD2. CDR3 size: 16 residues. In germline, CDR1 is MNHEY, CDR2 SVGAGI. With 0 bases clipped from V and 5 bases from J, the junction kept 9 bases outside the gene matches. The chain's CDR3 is CASSYSGGQGGETQYF. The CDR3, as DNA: TGTGCCAGCAGTTACTCCGGCGGTCAGGGAGGGGAGACCCAGTACTTC.

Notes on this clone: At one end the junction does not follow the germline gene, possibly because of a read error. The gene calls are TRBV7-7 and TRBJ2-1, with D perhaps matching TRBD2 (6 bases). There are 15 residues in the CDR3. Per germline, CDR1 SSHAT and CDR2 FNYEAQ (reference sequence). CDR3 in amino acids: CASSRSSLASNEQFF. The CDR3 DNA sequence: TGTGCTAGCAGCCGCAGTAGTCTAGCGTCCAATGAGCAGTTCTTC.

For the CDR3, the DNA is TGTGCCAGCAGCTTGGGACAGGCAGCCGGGGAGCTGTTTTTT. Translating it yields CASSLGQAAGELFF. The chain combines TRBV5-4 with TRBJ2-2, with a tentative D call TRBD1 (6 bases). The CDR3 is 14 residues long. From germline, CDR1 is SGHNT and CDR2 YYREEE (reference sequence). V was trimmed by 0 bases and J by 6 bases, leaving 9 bases between them. The full variable domain, its missing parts supplied by reference TRBV5-4 and TRBJ2-2, is ETGVTQSPTHLIKTRGQQVTLRCSSQSGHNTVSWYQQALGQGPQFIFQYYREEENGRGNFPPRFSGLQFPNYSSELNVNALELDDSALYLCASSLGQAAGELFFGEGSRLTVL.

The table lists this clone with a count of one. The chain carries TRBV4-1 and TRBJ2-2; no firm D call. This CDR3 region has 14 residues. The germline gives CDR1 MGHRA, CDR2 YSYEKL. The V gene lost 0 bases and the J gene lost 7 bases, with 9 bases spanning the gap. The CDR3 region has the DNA TGCGCCAGCAGCCAAGATCATGGAGTCGGGGAGCTGTTTTTT. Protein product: CASSQDHGVGELFF.

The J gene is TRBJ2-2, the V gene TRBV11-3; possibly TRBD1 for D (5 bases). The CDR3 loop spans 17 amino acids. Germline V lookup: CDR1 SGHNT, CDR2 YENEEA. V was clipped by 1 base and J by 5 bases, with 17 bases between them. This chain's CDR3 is CASSLALWTLGTGELFF. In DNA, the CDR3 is TGTGCCAGCAGCTTAGCTCTATGGACACTCGGAACCGGGGAGCTGTTTTTT. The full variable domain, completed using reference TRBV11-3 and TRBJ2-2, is EAGVVQSPRYKIIEKKQPVAFWCNPISGHNTLYWYLQNLGQGPELLIRYENEEAVDDSQLPKDRFSAERLKGVDSTLKIQPAELGDSAVYLCASSLALWTLGTGELFFGEGSRLTVL.

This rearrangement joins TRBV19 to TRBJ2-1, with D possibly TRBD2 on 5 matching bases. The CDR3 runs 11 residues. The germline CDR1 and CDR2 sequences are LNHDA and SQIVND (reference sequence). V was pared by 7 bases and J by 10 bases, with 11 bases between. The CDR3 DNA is TGTGCCAGTAACTCGGAGCGGGAGCAGTTCTTC. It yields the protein CASNSEREQFF.